This T cell receptor (beta chain) was sequenced in a study of cytomegalovirus exposure and HLA in healthy donors (dated by TCRdb to 2016 to 2017). With regard to the full study: According to an earlier analysis of 587 of the donors, roughly 180 million T cells yielded approximately 120 million unique TCR beta sequences and more than 250 Gb of sequence data. Roughly 300 gigabases of sequencing data and 70 million to 95 million unique TCR sequences made up an early release that covered nearly 650 HLA-typed donors. Of the 300 to 400 genotyped donors, over 70% fell in the genetic ancestry cluster associated with self-reported Caucasian donors. The aim of the study was to test whether cataloging public T cell receptors could identify signatures of past pathogen exposure. Using immunosequencing, the study profiled T cell repertoires from approximately 700 subjects and related those repertoires to cytomegalovirus serostatus. Along with the approximately 650-subject first cohort, a separate validation cohort of over a hundred different subjects was used. To predict cytomegalovirus infection status, the study combined high-throughput TCR immunosequencing, statistical association of individual TCRs with disease status, and machine learning. In a later analysis, previously published TCR beta repertoires from 500 to 750 donors were re-analyzed and high-resolution HLA genotyping was added so that TCR occurrence patterns could be studied. In the later analysis, no new phenotypic data were used to find candidate immune exposures; instead, reliance was placed on TCR beta sequences and their occurrence across donors. In an earlier analysis of 550 to 700 of the donors, high-throughput TCR beta sequencing was used to judge whether each TCR beta V gene segment behaved as functional or pseudogenic. Donor age, sex, ethnicity and CMV serostatus were collected together with the repertoire data. A later genetic analysis used genome-wide SNP genotypes for about 65% of the roughly 700 donors, treating that subset as a discovery cohort. All discovery cohort repertoires had been generated on a single sequencing platform. Class I and class II HLA loci were covered by the typing at four-digit resolution. Typing coverage differed by locus: A, B, C, DRB1 and DQB1 were typed in roughly 629-630 donors, DQA1 in around 500, DPA1 in 600 to 610, and DPB1 in 450 to 480. Several DR-DQ haplotypes were treated as single units for association and clustering because of strong linkage in the cohort. Across some 400 genotyped donors of the cohort, an average of roughly 230,000 unique TCR beta nucleotide sequences per donor were sequenced, and 15% to 20% of those sequences were non-productive. Results the study describes overall, beyond this receptor: Because some donors lacked HLA typing at each locus, the association tests relied only on the typed subset. A later analysis found that HLA-associated TCR beta chains were more clonally expanded and had lower generation probabilities than equally common non-associated chains. A further reported finding was that TCR beta sequences accurately predicted the HLA-A and HLA-B alleles for most subjects in the first cohort. An earlier analysis of approximately 600 of the donors showed that most TCR beta V segments appeared in productive rearrangements either about 87% or about 30% of the time, which broadly matched IMGT annotations. The study listed 164 TCR beta chains as associated with cytomegalovirus. In vitro tests confirmed that a few of the cytomegalovirus-associated TCR beta chains recognize cytomegalovirus antigens. Most TCR sequences were seen in very few donors, while some public TCRs were found in many individuals. Most CMV-associated TCR beta chains appeared to be HLA-restricted in a later analysis, and the HLA associations seemed to be driven largely by CMV exposure. At a false discovery rate of 0.05, a later analysis linked around 15,000 TCR beta sequences to specific HLA alleles. The classifier was reported to diagnose cytomegalovirus status with high specificity and sensitivity in both the original and validation cohorts. Only TCR beta chains were sequenced in this cohort, and the absence of alpha or paired-chain data limited detectable features. In a later genetic analysis, a missense DCLRE1C variant was associated with V-gene and J-gene trimming of TCR beta chains, and the association was replicated in an independent cohort. Correlated functional status among segregating V segments might be attributable to linkage disequilibrium, but an unknown experimental factor could not be ruled out. A later genetic analysis reported fewer N-insertions in productive TCRs among donors in an Asian-associated ancestry cluster than the roughly 620-donor mean. According to a later analysis, TCR association rates differed among HLA loci, with DRB1 alleles showing the most associated TCRs and HLA-C alleles showing the fewest. Several of the top co-occurrence clusters appeared to be linked to parvovirus B19, influenza, CMV and Epstein-Barr virus, according to a later analysis. The 87-base-pair reads could not distinguish some IMGT-functional V segments, including TRBV6-2 and TRBV6-3, so those segments were excluded. For the cohort, immune exposure information was limited to CMV serostatus. The authors suggested that the approach could potentially be generalized to other disease states and immunological phenotypes. Sequencing depth was assumed to be roughly uniform across donors in the presence/absence analyses, though that assumption may not hold. Strong co-occurrence of HLA alleles, especially DR and DQ, made assigning TCR associations to individual alleles difficult. Because counts were too low, about 15 rarely observed V segments, including chromosome 9 orphons, were left out of the earlier analysis of over 550 of the donors. A group of highly shared sequence variants was considered likely to be a technical artifact of the sequencing pipeline.

The cohort comprised hundreds of healthy bone marrow donors. Cohort members were all nominally healthy when sampled, although unrecorded immune exposures were likely present. The donor was CMV seronegative and was included in the group of approximately 350 seronegative cohort members. A peripheral blood sample was collected from each donor, and TCR beta sequencing was performed on peripheral blood mononuclear cells. The Qiagen DNeasy Blood Extraction Kit was used to extract genomic DNA from the blood cell samples. As to this clone: The antigen it recognizes is unknown. No much larger clone is present one base from it, and per-base qualities are unavailable.

Counted from cysteine to phenylalanine, this CDR3 has 17 amino acids. Only the CDR3 DNA stays, 51 bases, in frame from base 1. Germline trimming: 4 bases from V, 3 bases from J; junction bases outside gene matches: 10. Sequences MDHEN (CDR1) and SYDVKM (CDR2) are obtained from the germline V gene. The receptor library was made with the immunoSEQ multiplex PCR assay. For the multiplex PCR, a mixture combining 60 forward primers for TCR Vbeta segments and 13 reverse primers for TCR Jbeta segments was used. Amplification of the CDR3 region of rearranged TCR beta genes was performed with a multiplex PCR assay on genomic DNA. Amplified TCR beta libraries were sequenced as 87-base-pair reads on the Illumina HiSeq System. The study's own analysis went as follows. A later analysis tallied approximately 87 million unique TCR beta chains across the 600 to 700 repertoires, and some 10 million of those chains were shared by two or more donors. Raw reads were error-corrected and collapsed into unique sequences with a nearest-neighbor algorithm that merged closely related sequences to remove PCR and sequencing errors. V, D and J gene segments were assigned by aligning CDR3 sequences to IMGT reference sequences. For a sequence to be retained, a match of at least six nucleotides to both a V gene segment and a J gene segment was required. Rearrangements were called productive when the CDR3 lacked stop codons and stayed in frame with V and J; all others were non-productive. Following IMGT convention, CDR3 was defined as the stretch from the second conserved V-encoded cysteine up to the conserved J-encoded phenylalanine. The earlier analysis of approximately 590 of the donors excluded any sequence lacking an unambiguous match to a single V gene segment. An earlier analysis of a few hundred of the donors called V segments functional above 56.7% productive rearrangements and segregating when the between-donor standard deviation exceeded 5%. A statistical classification framework was built for diagnosing cytomegalovirus status from the catalog of TCR beta chain sequences. V and J gene assignment, in a later analysis, came from comparing TCR nucleotide sequences with IMGT/GENE-DB human TR gene sequences. In a later analysis, CDR3 sequences and most-parsimonious VDJ recombination scenarios were assigned using the TCRdist pipeline. A later analysis defined each TCR beta chain by its CDR3 amino acid sequence plus V-gene family, and excluded reads lacking a unique V-gene family. As a way to deal with suspected cross-contamination and a sequencing artifact, a later analysis dropped 592 nucleotide sequences that were highly shared and had low generation probability. In a later analysis, a clonal expansion index was calculated for each public chain from normalized within-repertoire ranks of inferred template counts. In a later analysis, generation probabilities were computed using a VDJ recombination model fitted to out-of-frame rearrangements, and the results were checked against IGoR. In a later analysis, TCR-TCR, TCR-HLA and TCR-CMV co-occurrence was scored with hypergeometric tests, and a repertoire-size bias correction was applied to TCR pairs. To estimate false discovery rates, a later analysis permuted the HLA or CMV assignments 20 times. In a later analysis, co-occurring TCRs were grouped using DBSCAN, with TCRdist sequence similarity added in when clustering inside HLA-allele-positive subsets. Repertoires with fewer than 30,000 or more than 120,000 public chains were left out of co-occurrence clustering, as were a handful of repertoires with anomalous nucleotide sharing. As stored in TCRdb, this immuneACCESS dataset retains in-frame rearrangements with V and J assigned. A fraction of the clones does not appear; measured against another copy, unresolved V genes explain less than half of the discrepancy, and the remainder lacks a known reason. The D gene and trimming were derived from the DNA, and the V and J assignments and clone size from that table. Present in this sample are about 200,000 clones, 86% of which were seen just once. The ten largest account for around 0.3% of the sample.

This TCR was sampled from a woman younger than 45 in good health and CMV-seronegative. The chain links TRBV28 with TRBJ1-5; 9 central bases correspond to TRBD1. Sequencing used PBMCs. The CDR3 here reads CASSSLPGTGHNQPQHF. Here is the DNA: TGTGCCAGCAGTTCCCTCCCCGGGACAGGGCACAATCAGCCCCAGCATTTT.